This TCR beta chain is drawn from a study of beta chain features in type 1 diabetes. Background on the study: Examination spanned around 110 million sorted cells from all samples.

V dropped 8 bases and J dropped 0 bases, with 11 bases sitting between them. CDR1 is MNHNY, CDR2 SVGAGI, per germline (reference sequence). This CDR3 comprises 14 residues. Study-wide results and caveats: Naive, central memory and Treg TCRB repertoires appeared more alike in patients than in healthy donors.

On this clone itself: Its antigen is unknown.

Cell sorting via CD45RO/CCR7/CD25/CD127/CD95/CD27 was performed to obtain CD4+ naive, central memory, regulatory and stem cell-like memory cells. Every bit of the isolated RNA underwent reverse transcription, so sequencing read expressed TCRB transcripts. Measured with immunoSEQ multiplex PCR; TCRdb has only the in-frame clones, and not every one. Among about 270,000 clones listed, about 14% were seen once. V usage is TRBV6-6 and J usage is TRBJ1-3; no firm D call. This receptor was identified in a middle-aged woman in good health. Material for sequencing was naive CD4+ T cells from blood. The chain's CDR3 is CASLEAGSGNTIYF. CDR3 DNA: TGTGCCAGCCTCGAAGCGGGCTCTGGAAACACCATATATTTT.